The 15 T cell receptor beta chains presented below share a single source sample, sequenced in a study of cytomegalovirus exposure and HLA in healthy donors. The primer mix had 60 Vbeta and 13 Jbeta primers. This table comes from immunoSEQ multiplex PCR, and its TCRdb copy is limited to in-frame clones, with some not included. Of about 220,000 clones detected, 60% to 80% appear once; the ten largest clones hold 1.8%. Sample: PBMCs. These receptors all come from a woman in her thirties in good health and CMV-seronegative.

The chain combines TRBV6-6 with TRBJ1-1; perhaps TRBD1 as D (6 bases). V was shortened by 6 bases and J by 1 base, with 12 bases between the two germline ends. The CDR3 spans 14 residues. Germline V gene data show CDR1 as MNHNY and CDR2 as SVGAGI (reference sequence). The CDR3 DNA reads TGTGCCAGCAGAATTGTAGGGGGGAACACTGAAGCTTTCTTT. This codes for CASRIVGGNTEAFF.

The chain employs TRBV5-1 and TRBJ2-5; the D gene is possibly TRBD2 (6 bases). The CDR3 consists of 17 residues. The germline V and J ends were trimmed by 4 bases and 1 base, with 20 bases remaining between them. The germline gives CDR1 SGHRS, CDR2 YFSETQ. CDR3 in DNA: TGCGCCAGCAGCCGGGGACTTTCCCAAGGGTCCCAAGAGACCCAGTACTTC. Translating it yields CASSRGLSQGSQETQYF.

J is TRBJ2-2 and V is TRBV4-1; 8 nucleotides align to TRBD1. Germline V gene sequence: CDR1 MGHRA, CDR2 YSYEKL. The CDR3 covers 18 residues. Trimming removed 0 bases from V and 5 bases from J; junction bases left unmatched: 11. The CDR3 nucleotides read TGCGCCAGCAGCCAAGATCGTCTGGGGCAGGGGGCGACCGGGGAGCTGTTTTTT. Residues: CASSQDRLGQGATGELFF.

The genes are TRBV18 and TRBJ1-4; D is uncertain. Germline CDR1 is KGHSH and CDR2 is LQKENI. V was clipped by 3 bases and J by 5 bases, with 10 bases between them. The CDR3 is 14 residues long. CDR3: CASSPPGVNEKLFF. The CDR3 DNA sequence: TGTGCCAGCTCACCCCCGGGAGTGAATGAAAAACTGTTTTTT. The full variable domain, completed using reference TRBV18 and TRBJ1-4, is NAGVMQNPRHLVRRRGQEARLRCSPMKGHSHVYWYRQLPEEGLKFMVYLQKENIIDESGMPKERFSAEFPKEGPSILRIQQVVRGDSAAYFCASSPPGVNEKLFFGSGTQLSVL.

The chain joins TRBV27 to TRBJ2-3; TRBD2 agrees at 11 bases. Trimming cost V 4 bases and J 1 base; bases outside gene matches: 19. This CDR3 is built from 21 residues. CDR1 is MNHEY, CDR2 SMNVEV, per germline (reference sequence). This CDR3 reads CASSSRVVGTSGLSGTDTQYF. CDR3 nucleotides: TGTGCCAGCAGTTCTCGCGTTGTCGGGACTAGCGGCCTCTCCGGCACAGATACGCAGTATTTT.

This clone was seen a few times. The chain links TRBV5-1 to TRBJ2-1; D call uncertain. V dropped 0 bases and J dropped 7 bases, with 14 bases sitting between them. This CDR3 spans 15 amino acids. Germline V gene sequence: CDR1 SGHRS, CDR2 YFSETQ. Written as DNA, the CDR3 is TGCGCCAGCAGCTTGGCGTTGTTAGCCGGGAATGAGCAGTTCTTC. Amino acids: CASSLALLAGNEQFF. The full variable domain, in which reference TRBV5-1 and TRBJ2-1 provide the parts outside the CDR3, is KAGVTQTPRYLIKTRGQQVTLSCSPISGHRSVSWYQQTPGQGLQFLFEYFSETQRNKGNFPGRFSGRQFSNSRSEMNVSTLELGDSALYLCASSLALLAGNEQFFGPGTRLTVL.

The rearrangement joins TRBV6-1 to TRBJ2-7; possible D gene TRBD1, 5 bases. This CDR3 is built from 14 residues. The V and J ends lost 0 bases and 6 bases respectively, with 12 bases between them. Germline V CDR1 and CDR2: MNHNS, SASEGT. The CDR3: CASSEASRVGEQYF. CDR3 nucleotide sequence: TGTGCCAGCAGTGAAGCCAGCAGGGTTGGCGAGCAGTACTTC.

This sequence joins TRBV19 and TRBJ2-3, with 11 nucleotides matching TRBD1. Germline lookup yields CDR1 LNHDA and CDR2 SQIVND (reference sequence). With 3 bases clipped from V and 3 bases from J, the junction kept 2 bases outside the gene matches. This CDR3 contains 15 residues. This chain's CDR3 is CASSMGQGGTDTQYF. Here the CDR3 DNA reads TGTGCCAGTAGTATGGGACAGGGGGGAACAGATACGCAGTATTTT.

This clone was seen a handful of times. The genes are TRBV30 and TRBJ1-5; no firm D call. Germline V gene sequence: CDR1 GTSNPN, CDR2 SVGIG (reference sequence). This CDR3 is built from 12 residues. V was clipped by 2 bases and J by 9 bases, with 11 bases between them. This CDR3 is CAWSTVSGPQHF. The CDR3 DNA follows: TGTGCCTGGAGTACCGTTTCGGGGCCCCAGCATTTT.

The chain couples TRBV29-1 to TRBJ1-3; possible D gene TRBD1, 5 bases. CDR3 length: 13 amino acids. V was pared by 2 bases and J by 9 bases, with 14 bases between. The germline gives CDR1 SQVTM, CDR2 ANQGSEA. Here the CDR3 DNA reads TGCAGCGTTGAACCGCGGGGCGAGAGCACCATATATTTT. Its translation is CSVEPRGESTIYF.

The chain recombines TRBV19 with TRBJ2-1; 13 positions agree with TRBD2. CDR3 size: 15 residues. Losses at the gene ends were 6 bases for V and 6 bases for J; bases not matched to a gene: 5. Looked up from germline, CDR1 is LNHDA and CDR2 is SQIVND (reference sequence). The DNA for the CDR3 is TGTGCCAGTAGCTCAGGACTAGCGGGAGTCAATGAGCAGTTCTTC. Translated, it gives CASSSGLAGVNEQFF.

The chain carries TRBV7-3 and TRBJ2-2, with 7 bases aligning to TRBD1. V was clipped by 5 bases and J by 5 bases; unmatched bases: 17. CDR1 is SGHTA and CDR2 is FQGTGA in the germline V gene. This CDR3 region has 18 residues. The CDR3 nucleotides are TGTGCCAGCAGCCTGTATGGGACAGTCGGCCGTTCTACCGGGGAGCTGTTTTTT. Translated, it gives CASSLYGTVGRSTGELFF.

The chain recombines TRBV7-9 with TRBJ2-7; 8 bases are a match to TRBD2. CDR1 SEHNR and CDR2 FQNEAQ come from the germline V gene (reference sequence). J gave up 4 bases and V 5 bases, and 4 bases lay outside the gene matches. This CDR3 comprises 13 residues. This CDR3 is CASSSGSGYEQYF. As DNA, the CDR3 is TGTGCCAGCAGCAGCGGGAGCGGGTACGAGCAGTACTTC.

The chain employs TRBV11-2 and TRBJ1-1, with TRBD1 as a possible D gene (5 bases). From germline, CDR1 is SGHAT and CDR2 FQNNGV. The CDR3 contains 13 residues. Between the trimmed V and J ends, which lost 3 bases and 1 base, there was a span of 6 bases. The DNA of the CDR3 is TGTGCCAGCAGCTTTACAGGGAACACTGAAGCTTTCTTT. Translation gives CASSFTGNTEAFF.

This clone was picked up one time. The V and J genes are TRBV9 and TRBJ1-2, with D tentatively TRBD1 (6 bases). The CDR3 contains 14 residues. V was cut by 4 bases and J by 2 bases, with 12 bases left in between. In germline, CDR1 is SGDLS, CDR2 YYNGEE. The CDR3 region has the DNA TGTGCCAGCAGCCTTAGGGGGGGAAACTATGGCTACACCTTC. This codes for CASSLRGGNYGYTF. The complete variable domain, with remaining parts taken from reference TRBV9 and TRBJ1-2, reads DSGVTQTPKHLITATGQRVTLRCSPRSGDLSVYWYQQSLDQGLQFLIQYYNGEERAKGNILERFSAQQFPDLHSELNLSSLELGDSALYFCASSLRGGNYGYTFGSGTRLTVV.